These T cell receptor beta chains were read from a single sample in a study of human T cells and chemical hapten exposure. TCRdb re-derived calls from the RACE reads in MiXCR, one entry per CDR3 protein. There are 50,000 to 65,000 distinct CDR3 sequences in the sample; roughly a tenth occur only once, and 14% lies in the top ten. The sample was whole blood, taken in connection with sensitization to the hapten diphenylcyclopropenone (DPC). These receptors came from a woman in her 40s with alopecia areata. Some clones in this sample may be carry-over from other donors' samples. The CDR3 runs from the conserved cysteine through the conserved F or W. Clone size is not always given. Where it is, it says once, few, many or a class for expanded clones.

j_call clone_size v_call cdr3_aa
TRBJ2-1 many TRBV19 CASSIIRSSYNEQFF
TRBJ2-3 many TRBV7-8 CASSLRGKSTDTQYF
TRBJ2-3 few TRBV6-1 CASSDVGLGTDTQYF
TRBJ1-2 few TRBV5-5 CASSLGRTSSGYTF
TRBJ2-2 - TRBV2 CASGEHYGTGLYSNTGELFF
TRBJ2-3 - TRBV21-1 CASSKALCGGYTQYF
TRBJ2-7 - TRBV5-6 CASSLSPGGFAEQYF
TRBJ1-2 many TRBV20-1 CSARKGGSEGGYTF
TRBJ1-1 many TRBV20-1 CSARTGGPTEAFF
TRBJ1-5 many TRBV6-1 CASRGSPGNQPQHF
TRBJ1-1 few TRBV20-1 CSAGGTGNQKAFF
TRBJ1-6 - TRBV18 CASSRDRDNSPLHF
TRBJ2-2 few TRBV24-1 CATNRGPNTGELFF